This T cell receptor (beta chain) was sequenced for a study of cytomegalovirus exposure and HLA in healthy donors. Study context: Of the donors genotyped, several hundred in all, about 80% fell in the Caucasian-associated ancestry cluster.

This clone was observed a few times. This CDR3 contains 15 residues. V gave up 6 bases and J gave up 5 bases; unmatched junction bases: 8. Germline-derived CDR1 and CDR2 are KGHSH and LQKENI. The PCR ran on 60 Vbeta and 13 Jbeta primers. The repertoire was sequenced with immunoSEQ multiplex PCR; TCRdb's copy has only in-frame clones and lacks some. The repertoire holds about 150,000 clones, 61% seen once, with roughly 1.8% in the top ten. This chain uses TRBV18 with TRBJ1-5, with 9 bases fitting TRBD1. This clonotype was obtained from a male donor in good health and CMV-seronegative. Sequences were obtained from PBMCs. The CDR3 here is CASSPGQGGYQPQHF. DNA for the CDR3: TGTGCCAGCTCCCCGGGACAGGGAGGGTATCAGCCCCAGCATTTT.